This T cell receptor beta chain was observed in a study of Graves' ophthalmopathy and Graves' hyperthyroidism. TCR beta CDR3 amplification used RNA transcripts. After a first-round RT-PCR with HTBI primers, a second-round multiplex PCR was run. TCRdb re-called the multiplex PCR reads through MiXCR, storing one row per CDR3 protein. The table shows hundreds of thousands of distinct CDR3 sequences, with approximately 15% occurring only once. With regard to this clonotype: A junction boundary mismatches the germline segment, possibly from a read error.

Germline V gives CDR1 SGHTA, CDR2 FQGNSA. This CDR3 comprises 14 residues. This receptor was taken from a young woman with stable Graves' hyperthyroidism. The chain couples TRBV7-2 to TRBJ1-2; perhaps TRBD1 as D (5 bases). Sequenced material: peripheral blood. The CDR3: CASSSPDSNYGHTF. CDR3 DNA sequence: TGTGCCAGCAGCTCCCCCGACAGTAACTATGGCCACACCTTC.